Below are 2 T cell receptor beta chains sequenced from a single sample in a study of early T cells in non-severe SARS-CoV-2 infection. One entry per CDR3 protein results from TCRdb running MiXCR on the 5' RACE reads. This table holds approximately 75,000 distinct CDR3 sequences, roughly 15% found once. Sequencing used whole blood, obtained at baseline. Every receptor here comes from an adult who was a healthcare worker with PCR-confirmed SARS-CoV-2 infection or an uninfected control (not recorded which).

There are many counts of this clonotype. This chain joins TRBV5-1 and TRBJ2-7; 11 nucleotides agree with TRBD1. V lost 4 bases and J lost 2; bases outside the gene matches: 5. Germline V lookup: CDR1 SGHRS, CDR2 YFSETQ. The CDR3 is made up of 15 amino acids. The chain's CDR3 is CASSPRTGGAYEQYF. In DNA, the CDR3 is TGCGCCAGCAGCCCCCGGACAGGGGGCGCCTACGAGCAGTACTTC.

This clonotype rates as medium-sized. The V gene is TRBV11-2, the J gene TRBJ2-1; D is uncertain. The V end lost 2 bases, the J end lost 1 base, and 15 bases lay between the germline ends. The CDR3 runs 17 residues. Germline lookup yields CDR1 SGHAT and CDR2 FQNNGV. CDR3 in amino acids: CASSLWANRYSYNEQFF. The CDR3 DNA reads TGTGCCAGCAGCTTATGGGCAAACCGGTATTCCTACAATGAGCAGTTCTTC.